A selection of T cell receptor beta chains follows, all from one sample in a study of blood T cell repertoires in COVID-19. Produced via immunoSEQ multiplex PCR; TCRdb's table is partial and in-frame only. The sample carries some 180,000 clones, 82% recorded once. The material sequenced was peripheral blood. The receptors come from a woman aged 60 to 75 with COVID-19, enrolled during active disease. Each CDR3 is given with its conserved first and last residue. A D gene is named only where the DNA matches it firmly. Clone size is not always given. Where it is, it says once, few, many or a class for expanded clones.

J gene | D gene | V gene | clone size | CDR3 protein | CDR3 DNA
TRBJ1-5 | . | TRBV7-8 | . | CASSPGRSENQPQHF | TGTGCCAGCAGCCCCGGGAGGTCCGAGAATCAGCCCCAGCATTTT
TRBJ1-2 | TRBD1 | TRBV14 | . | CASSQFGAGQANYGYTF | TGTGCCAGCAGCCAATTCGGTGCGGGACAGGCGAACTATGGCTACACCTTC
TRBJ2-3 | TRBD1 | TRBV29-1 | once | CSVNGQGVADTQYF | TGCAGCGTTAACGGACAGGGTGTCGCAGATACGCAGTATTTT
TRBJ2-3 | TRBD1 | TRBV29-1 | . | CSVEGQGTDTQYF | TGCAGCGTCGAGGGACAGGGCACAGATACGCAGTATTTT
TRBJ2-3 | TRBD2 | TRBV4-2 | . | CASSPGGGATDTQYF | TGTGCCAGCAGCCCAGGCGGGGGAGCCACAGATACGCAGTATTTT
TRBJ2-3 | TRBD2 | TRBV9 | . | CASSGLAGVVNTQYF | TGTGCCAGCAGCGGACTAGCGGGAGTGGTTAATACGCAGTATTTT
TRBJ1-1 | TRBD1 | TRBV6-2/TRBV6-3 | . | CASSYGTGNTEAFF | TGTGCCAGCAGTTACGGGACAGGGAACACTGAAGCTTTCTTT
TRBJ1-4 | TRBD1 | TRBV3-1/TRBV3-2 | . | CASSQAGQGNNEKLFF | TGTGCCAGCAGCCAAGCCGGACAGGGGAACAATGAAAAACTGTTTTTT
TRBJ2-7 | TRBD2 | TRBV27 | . | CASSLQRTSGSSYEQYF | TGTGCCAGCAGTCTACAACGGACTAGCGGGTCCTCCTACGAGCAGTACTTC
TRBJ1-1 | . | TRBV11-1 | few | CASSFRPTGSWTEAFF | TGTGCCAGCAGCTTTAGACCGACAGGAAGTTGGACTGAAGCTTTCTTT
TRBJ1-4 | . | TRBV9 | few | CASSVPRGAEKLFF | TGTGCCAGCAGCGTACCCAGGGGCGCCGAAAAACTGTTTTTT
TRBJ1-5 | . | TRBV6-1 | few | CASSEARIANQPQHF | TGTGCCAGCAGTGAAGCGCGGATCGCCAATCAGCCCCAGCATTTT
TRBJ1-2 | . | TRBV19 | . | CASSMRSGFTF | TGTGCCAGTAGTATGAGGTCAGGGTTCACCTTC
TRBJ1-4 | . | TRBV28 | . | CATQGPLGTNEKLFF | TGTGCCACCCAGGGGCCCCTGGGTACTAATGAAAAACTGTTTTTT
TRBJ2-3 | TRBD2 | TRBV11-1 | . | CASSLAGAGDTQYF | TGTGCCAGCAGCCTAGCGGGAGCGGGAGATACGCAGTATTTT
TRBJ1-5 | TRBD1 | TRBV5-1 | . | CASSPGQGNNQPQHF | TGCGCCAGCAGCCCGGGACAGGGAAACAATCAGCCCCAGCATTTT
TRBJ1-6 | TRBD1 | TRBV7-8 | few | CASSPDRADNSPLHF | TGTGCCAGCAGCCCCGACAGGGCAGATAATTCACCCCTCCACTTT
TRBJ1-1 | TRBD1 | TRBV14 | . | CASSPQGTTEAFF | TGTGCCAGCAGTCCACAGGGGACCACTGAAGCTTTCTTT
TRBJ1-1 | TRBD1 | TRBV19 | . | CASSMLRDRGTNPRPNEAFF | TGTGCCAGTAGTATGCTCCGGGACAGGGGAACGAACCCTAGACCCAATGAAGCTTTCTTT
TRBJ2-3 | TRBD2 | TRBV7-9 | . | CASSSTSSGRRRDTQYF | TGTGCCAGCAGTTCTACCTCTAGCGGGAGGCGTAGAGATACGCAGTATTTT
TRBJ2-1 | TRBD1 | TRBV5-4 | . | CASSWGPGQRSGDNEQFF | TGTGCCAGCAGCTGGGGGCCGGGACAGCGCTCTGGTGACAATGAGCAGTTCTTC
TRBJ1-3 | . | TRBV10-3 | . | CAISESKGLRNTIYF | TGTGCCATCAGTGAGTCAAAGGGGTTACGAAACACCATATATTTT
TRBJ2-1 | . | TRBV19 | . | CASSIGGVIGNEQFF | TGTGCCAGTAGTATAGGGGGCGTAATTGGGAATGAGCAGTTCTTC
TRBJ2-4 | . | TRBV7-9 | . | CASSLGDAKNIQYF | TGTGCCAGCAGCTTAGGAGATGCCAAAAACATTCAGTACTTC
TRBJ1-5 | TRBD1 | TRBV30 | . | CAWVGWPDREENNQPQHF | TGTGCCTGGGTGGGGTGGCCGGACAGGGAAGAGAACAATCAGCCCCAGCATTTT
TRBJ2-1 | . | TRBV7-8 | . | CASSPQNEQFF | TGTGCCAGCAGCCCCCAAAATGAGCAGTTCTTC
TRBJ1-2 | . | TRBV3-1/TRBV3-2 | . | CASSRGRGYTF | TGTGCCAGCAGCCGGGGGCGGGGCTACACCTTC
TRBJ1-1 | . | TRBV28 | few | CASSIIQGEAFF | TGTGCCAGCAGTATAATACAGGGTGAAGCTTTCTTT
TRBJ2-1 | . | TRBV24-1 | . | CATSDTGPSEEQFF | TGTGCCACCAGTGATACCGGTCCCTCGGAGGAGCAGTTCTTC
TRBJ2-7 | . | TRBV3-1/TRBV3-2 | . | CACQGRLSYEQYF | TGTGCCTGCCAGGGTCGCCTCTCCTACGAGCAGTACTTC
TRBJ2-7 | . | TRBV20-1 | . | CSASQGNSEQYF | TGCAGTGCTAGTCAGGGTAACTCCGAGCAGTACTTC
TRBJ2-1 | TRBD2 | TRBV25-1 | . | CASTLAGGPLDEQFF | TGTGCCAGCACTTTAGCGGGAGGGCCTCTGGATGAGCAGTTCTTC
TRBJ1-1 | . | TRBV27 | . | CASSSPLTGAFF | TGTGCCAGCAGTTCCCCCCTGACGGGAGCTTTCTTT
TRBJ1-1 | TRBD1 | TRBV6-4 | . | CASRQGVGSEAFF | TGTGCCAGCAGACAGGGGGTCGGGTCTGAAGCTTTCTTT
TRBJ1-4 | . | TRBV7-9 | . | CASSFSLVPTNEKLFF | TGTGCCAGCAGCTTCTCCCTTGTTCCAACTAATGAAAAACTGTTTTTT
TRBJ2-1 | . | TRBV18 | . | CASSPGDNSYNEQFF | TGTGCCAGCTCACCAGGCGACAATTCCTACAATGAGCAGTTCTTC
TRBJ2-7 | TRBD1 | TRBV2 | . | CASSDRTGTGGFGQYF | TGTGCCAGCAGTGACCGTACCGGGACAGGGGGGTTTGGGCAGTACTTC
TRBJ1-3 | TRBD1 | TRBV7-9 | many | CASSFWTGGTGGNTIYF | TGTGCCAGCAGCTTTTGGACAGGGGGCACGGGAGGAAACACCATATATTTT
TRBJ2-6 | . | TRBV5-1 | . | CASSLNLPGHYSGANVLTF | TGCGCCAGCAGCTTGAACCTACCGGGACATTACTCTGGGGCCAACGTCCTGACTTTC
TRBJ1-2 | TRBD1 | TRBV3-1/TRBV3-2 | few | CASSHRSGQGPNTF | TGTGCCAGCAGCCATCGGTCGGGACAGGGACCTAACACCTTC
TRBJ2-7 | . | TRBV10-3 | once | CAISIDRFSEQYF | TGTGCCATCAGTATCGACAGGTTCTCCGAGCAGTACTTC
TRBJ2-6 | TRBD2 | TRBV28 | . | CASRPLAGGTSGANVLTF | TGTGCCAGCAGACCACTAGCGGGAGGGACCTCTGGGGCCAACGTCCTGACTTTC
TRBJ1-1 | . | TRBV12-3/TRBV12-4 | . | CASSFQGGTEAFF | TGTGCCAGCAGTTTCCAGGGAGGCACTGAAGCTTTCTTT
TRBJ2-4 | TRBD1 | TRBV4-2 | . | CASSQRQGAMWANIQYF | TGTGCCAGCAGCCAAAGACAGGGGGCAATGTGGGCAAACATTCAGTACTTC
TRBJ1-2 | . | TRBV27 | . | CASRDRPPNYGYTF | TGTGCCAGCAGAGACAGGCCTCCTAACTATGGCTACACCTTC
TRBJ1-3 | . | TRBV9 | . | CASSFRGTGNTIYF | TGTGCCAGCAGCTTTCGCGGGACCGGAAACACCATATATTTT
TRBJ2-1 | TRBD2 | TRBV6-2/TRBV6-3 | . | CASSTLAGDFNEQFF | TGTGCCAGCAGTACATTAGCGGGAGATTTCAATGAGCAGTTCTTC
TRBJ1-4 | . | TRBV3-1/TRBV3-2 | . | CASSQEIRLGKLFF | TGTGCCAGCAGCCAAGAGATCAGGTTGGGAAAACTGTTTTTT
TRBJ2-5 | . | TRBV10-3 | few | CAISESPQETQYF | TGTGCCATCAGTGAGTCACCCCAGGAGACCCAGTACTTC
TRBJ1-1 | . | TRBV28 | once | CASPHPLQGTEAFF | TGTGCCAGCCCTCACCCATTACAGGGCACTGAAGCTTTCTTT
TRBJ2-7 | TRBD2 | TRBV6-2/TRBV6-3 | . | CASSYSLAVSYEQYF | TGTGCCAGCAGTTACTCTCTAGCGGTTTCCTACGAGCAGTACTTC
TRBJ1-1 | TRBD1 | TRBV6-2/TRBV6-3 | . | CASSYSRWGQVNTEAFF | TGTGCCAGCAGTTACTCGAGGTGGGGACAGGTCAACACTGAAGCTTTCTTT
TRBJ1-4 | . | TRBV27 | few | CASSLQGPGKLFF | TGTGCCAGCAGTTTACAAGGTCCAGGGAAACTGTTTTTT
TRBJ2-1 | TRBD2 | TRBV2 | . | CATMTSGSLNEQFF | TGTGCCACCATGACTAGCGGGAGTTTGAATGAGCAGTTCTTC
TRBJ2-1 | . | TRBV6-1 | few | CASSVARVSNEQFF | TGTGCCAGCAGTGTAGCAAGAGTCTCCAATGAGCAGTTCTTC